This T cell receptor beta chain was sequenced in a study of control samples from healthy donors and cancer patients. The ends lost 1 base at V and 4 bases at J; junction bases unmatched: 9. This CDR3 comprises 16 residues. CDR1 is MGHDK and CDR2 is SYGVNS in the germline V gene. Sequencing was performed with immunoSEQ multiplex PCR; in TCRdb, only in-frame clones are kept and a portion is missing. This table has 120,000 or so clones, approximately 92% appearing once. The sequenced sample was PBMCs. The rearrangement joins TRBV25-1 to TRBJ2-7; 8 nucleotides agree with TRBD1. The source is a man at least 80 years old with head and neck cancer. The CDR3, as DNA: TGTGCCAGCAGTGAATCGGGGACAGGTAAAGGTTACGAGCAGTACTTC. Encoded protein: CASSESGTGKGYEQYF.